This TCR beta chain came from a study of lymphopenia after photon versus proton radiotherapy. Study-level findings and limits: Proton therapy kept repertoires fairly stable, unlike photons, which gained effector/memory cells. Oligoclonal CD8+ Temra expansion after nadir drove photon patients' diversity drop. Authors raise, but do not show, better survival with proton therapy.

On this clone: The antigen is not known.

This CDR3 has 15 residues. V lost 3 bases to trimming and J lost 5 bases; unmatched junction nucleotides: 5. The germline CDR1 and CDR2 sequences are SGDLS and YYNGEE. TCRdb keeps only in-frame clones here, not all; method: immunoSEQ multiplex PCR. The repertoire includes about 70,000 clones, approximately 90% of them detected once, and about 2.2% sits in the top ten. The sample was peripheral blood, taken from a patient treated with photon-based radiotherapy. The chain combines TRBV9 with TRBJ2-5, with 12 bases fitting TRBD1. This TCR came from a woman in her thirties or forties with cholangiocarcinoma. CDR3 DNA sequence: TGTGCCAGCAGCGCCGGGACAGGGGGCGCGGAGACCCAGTACTTC. Translating gives CASSAGTGGAETQYF.